Each of the 17 T cell receptor beta chains below was sequenced from the same sample in a study of cytomegalovirus exposure and HLA in healthy donors. The primer mix had 60 Vbeta and 13 Jbeta primers. Using immunoSEQ multiplex PCR, the repertoire was profiled, and TCRdb retains in-frame clones only, with some absent. Among under 200,000 clones listed, over 70% were seen once. Sample: PBMCs. These receptor sequences come from a male donor in good health and CMV-seropositive.

In the case of this clone: The junction differs from germline at one of its ends, possibly a read error. This rearrangement joins TRBV6-5 to TRBJ1-3; TRBD1 matches at 11 bases. The CDR3 extends over 14 amino acids. Germline CDR1 and CDR2: MNHEY and SVGAGI. The CDR3 bases are TGTGCCAGCAAGGACAGGGGGCGAGGAAACACCATCTATTTT. It translates to CASKDRGRGNTIYF.

The chain carries TRBV6-5 and TRBJ2-2; TRBD2 aligns across 9 bases. With V trimmed by 2 bases and J by 7 bases, 8 bases remained unmatched. There are 16 residues in the CDR3. Germline values: CDR1 MNHEY, CDR2 SVGAGI. The CDR3 DNA sequence: TGTGCCAGCAGTTACGCGGCGGGGGGGCCCGGCGGGGAGCTGTTTTTT. It codes for CASSYAAGGPGGELFF.

The CDR3 spells CASSVGQGPSYEQYF. The CDR3 coding sequence is TGTGCCAGCAGCGTTGGACAGGGGCCCTCCTACGAGCAGTACTTC. This chain connects TRBV9 to TRBJ2-7; TRBD1 agrees at 9 bases. The germline V gene has CDR1 SGDLS and CDR2 YYNGEE. After removal of 2 bases from V and 0 bases from J, the junction contained 3 bases not matched to a gene. The CDR3 totals 15 residues.

The J gene is TRBJ2-7, the V gene TRBV27, with D tentatively TRBD2 (6 bases). Trimming shortened V by 4 bases and J by 4 bases, and 11 bases separated the two germline ends. Germline CDR1 is MNHEY and CDR2 is SMNVEV (reference sequence). The CDR3 loop spans 13 amino acids. The CDR3 here is CASSSPGLYEQYF. The CDR3 nucleotides are TGTGCCAGCAGTTCCCCGGGACTTTACGAGCAGTACTTC.

The rearrangement joins TRBV21-1 to TRBJ2-7; the table names TRBD1, a call not compared with the DNA. TRBV21-1 is listed as a pseudogene. The CDR3 runs 16 residues. In nucleotides, the CDR3 is TGTGCCAGCAGCAAAGACCAGTGGTGGGCCTTCTACGAGCAGTACTTC. The encoded protein is CASSKDQWWAFYEQYF.

The V and J genes are TRBV19 and TRBJ1-5; 7 bases fit TRBD1. Trimming removed 7 bases from V and 10 bases from J; junction bases left unmatched: 13. The CDR3 consists of 14 residues. Germline CDR1 is LNHDA and CDR2 is SQIVND (reference sequence). CDR3 nucleotide sequence: TGTGCCAGTAAAGCGACGGCAGGGGGGTTCCCCCAGCATTTT. It is translated as CASKATAGGFPQHF.

This sequence joins TRBV7-2 and TRBJ2-7; 12 nucleotides agree with TRBD2. CDR3 length equals 14 residues. The V segment lost 5 bases and the J segment 4 bases; nucleotides outside the gene matches: 3. Germline lookup yields CDR1 SGHTA and CDR2 FQGNSA. CDR3: CASSPTSGGYEQYF. DNA of the CDR3: TGTGCCAGCAGCCCGACTAGCGGGGGTTACGAGCAGTACTTC.

This sequence joins TRBV7-2 and TRBJ2-3; TRBD1 matches 8 bases. The CDR3 sequence is 14 residues long. V was clipped by 5 bases and J by 2 bases; unmatched bases: 3. Per the germline V gene, CDR1 is SGHTA and CDR2 is FQGNSA. CDR3 protein: CASSPDRVTDTQYF. The CDR3 bases are TGTGCCAGCAGCCCGGACAGGGTCACAGATACGCAGTATTTT.

The genes are TRBV10-1 and TRBJ2-1; the match to TRBD1 covers 7 bases. The CDR3 has 16 residues. Germline V CDR1 and CDR2: WNHNN, SYGVQD (reference sequence). Unmatched junction bases numbered 14, after V lost 6 bases and J lost 6 bases. CDR3 protein: CASSPSIGGRGNEQFF. The DNA for the CDR3 is TGCGCCAGCAGCCCATCCATAGGGGGCCGTGGCAATGAGCAGTTCTTC.

Only one count was recorded for this clone. This chain joins TRBV4-2 and TRBJ2-1; 8 positions match TRBD2. V shed 0 bases, J shed 6 bases, and the junction held 4 bases outside the gene matches. The CDR3 loop spans 15 amino acids. Germline-derived CDR1 and CDR2 are LGHNA and YNFKEQ. The CDR3 DNA sequence: TGTGCCAGCAGCCAAGATGGACTAGCCGCCAATGAGCAGTTCTTC. This sequence encodes CASSQDGLAANEQFF.

The chain carries TRBV5-6 and TRBJ1-3, with D unresolved. The CDR3 has 15 amino acids. Per the germline V gene, CDR1 is SGHDT and CDR2 is YYEEEE. V lost 0 bases to trimming and J lost 3 bases, with 10 bases between them. In nucleotides, the CDR3 is TGTGCCAGCAGCTTGGGCGGTGGCAGTGGAAACACCATATATTTT. Amino acids: CASSLGGGSGNTIYF.

The chain has TRBV4-1 and TRBJ1-2; D not resolved. Trimming cost V 0 bases and J 8 bases, with 13 bases left between them. There are 14 residues in the CDR3. Germline V CDR1 and CDR2: MGHRA, YSYEKL. Here the CDR3 DNA reads TGCGCCAGCAGCCAAGAGAACCCACTATACGGCTACACCTTC. Its protein product is CASSQENPLYGYTF.

The CDR3 DNA follows: TGTGCCAGCAAGGAGGGGTGGAACACTGAAGCTTTCTTT. The encoded protein is CASKEGWNTEAFF. This chain connects TRBV2 to TRBJ1-1, with D perhaps matching TRBD1 (5 bases). CDR1 is SNHLY, CDR2 FYNNEI, per germline. V dropped 7 bases and J dropped 1 base, with 10 bases sitting between them. The CDR3 runs 13 residues.

The chain has TRBV4-3 and TRBJ2-1; TRBD2 matches at 9 bases. The CDR3 is made up of 14 amino acids. J was trimmed by 5 bases and V by 3 bases; bases with no gene match: 2. The germline CDR1 and CDR2 sequences are LGHNA and YSLEER. Here the CDR3 reads CASSQQRGDNEQFF. The CDR3 DNA reads TGCGCCAGCAGCCAGCAGCGGGGGGACAATGAGCAGTTCTTC.

This clone has only one observation. This sequence joins TRBV6-1 and TRBJ2-1; maybe TRBD2 (6 bases). The V gene's germline CDR1 is MNHNS and CDR2 SASEGT. V lost 1 base and J 8 bases, leaving 15 bases between the germline ends. This CDR3 is built from 15 residues. Here the CDR3 DNA reads TGTGCCAGCAGTGAAGGGACTACCCCCGTCGATGAGCAGTTCTTC. Translation gives CASSEGTTPVDEQFF.

The chain combines TRBV19 with TRBJ2-2; 7 nucleotides line up with TRBD1. V lost 4 bases, J lost 3 bases, and 8 bases stayed unmatched. The CDR3 is 16 amino acids. Germline V gene lookup returns CDR1 LNHDA and CDR2 SQIVND (reference sequence). CDR3 sequence: CASSRQGLMDTGELFF. The CDR3 DNA reads as TGTGCCAGTAGTAGACAGGGTTTAATGGACACCGGGGAGCTGTTTTTT.

This chain's CDR3 is CASSPGTGVHGYTF. For the CDR3, the DNA is TGTGCCAGCAGCCCAGGCACAGGGGTGCATGGCTACACCTTC. The chain has TRBV7-9 and TRBJ1-2; 7 bases match TRBD1. The CDR3 covers 14 residues. V shed 5 bases and J 6 bases; nucleotides not matched to a gene: 9. Germline V gene sequence: CDR1 SEHNR, CDR2 FQNEAQ (reference sequence).